This T cell receptor (beta chain) was captured by sequencing in a study of T-cell memory formation after mild COVID-19. Trimming cost V 0 bases and J 6 bases, with 12 bases left between them. CDR1 is DFQATT and CDR2 is SNEGSKA in the germline V gene (reference sequence). CDR3 length: 13 amino acids. Via MiXCR, TCRdb re-called the 5' RACE reads, giving one row per CDR3 protein. Of approximately 82,000 distinct CDR3 sequences detected, around 13% appear once; the ten largest clones hold 41%. This clonotype came up a few times. The antigen remains undetermined. Findings of the study overall: The study detected some responding clones in pre-infection memory, suggesting cross-reactive memory joined.

This chain links TRBV20-1 with TRBJ2-7; D possibly uses TRBD1 or TRBD2 (6 bases each). The source is a man aged 18-30 years who had mild COVID-19 (a few samples of this study predate the infection). Cell type and time point are not known. Sequenced: PBMCs or a T cell subset sorted from them (not recorded which). CDR3 DNA sequence: TGCAGTGCTAGAGATCTGGGGGGCCGCGAGCAGTACTTC. Amino acids: CSARDLGGREQYF.